This TCR beta chain came from a study of T-cell memory formation after mild COVID-19. TCRdb itself ran the 5' RACE reads through MiXCR, one entry per CDR3 protein. The sample includes about 150,000 distinct CDR3 sequences, 13% to 15% of them seen just once. From germline, CDR1 is LNHNV and CDR2 YYDKDF (reference sequence). The ends were cut back, 0 bases at V and 7 bases at J, with 13 bases in the middle. CDR3 length: 14 amino acids. This clonotype was detected a few times. Sequencing input: PBMCs or a T cell subset sorted from them (not recorded which). The rearrangement joins TRBV15 to TRBJ2-7; D is tentatively TRBD1 or TRBD2 (6 bases each). The receptor's source is an adult woman who had mild COVID-19 (a few samples of this study predate the infection). Cell type and time point are not known. The CDR3 sequence is CATSREWGAREQYF. The DNA of the CDR3 is TGTGCCACCAGCAGAGAATGGGGGGCGCGTGAGCAGTACTTC.